This T cell receptor (beta chain) derives from a study of blood T cell repertoires in COVID-19 (dated by TCRdb to 2020 to 2021). Concerning the study at large: Samples from collaborators originated in the United States, Italy and Spain and spanned both the acute and convalescent phases of COVID-19. The material from the prospective study consisted of cDNA or gDNA derived from T cells, B-cell-depleted T cells, or PBMCs. Deeply sampled blood TCRbeta repertoires from subjects exposed to, actively infected with, or recovered from COVID-19 were included in the dataset. The repertoires were released in a freely available public database meant as a resource for research on the immune response to SARS-CoV-2. Samples came from the ongoing ImmuneRACE study (first 160 participants) plus 1,254 subjects from 6 global collaborators. Nearly every sample came with metadata listing a de-identified subject ID, COVID-19 status, age in years and sex. Where HLA class I and class II types were available, the types were taken from metadata supplied by the sample provider, not from assay-based typing. Beyond this particular receptor, the publication reports: How much clinical and demographic metadata was included differed by source and by participant, and the metadata was provided uncurated.

The immunoSEQ Assay, a bias-controlled multiplex PCR, was used to amplify TCRbeta CDR3 regions from genomic DNA. Processing in the source paper ran as follows. Within the assay, amplification of reference gene primers was used to estimate how many nucleated cells each sample contained. To quantify the absolute abundance of each unique TCRbeta CDR3 rearrangement, sequence reads were collapsed and filtered. For each sample, productive Simpson clonality was calculated as the square root of Simpson's diversity index across productive rearrangements. As stored in TCRdb, this immuneACCESS dataset retains in-frame rearrangements with V and J assigned. A fraction of the clones does not appear; measured against another copy, unresolved V genes explain less than half of the discrepancy, and the remainder lacks a known reason. From that table come the V and J calls and clone size; the DNA was used to work out D and trimming. Across this sample there are around 75,000 clones, with more than 65% seen only once. Approximately 5% of the sample goes to the ten largest clones.

The germline V gene (reference sequence) provides CDR1 DFQATT and CDR2 SNEGSKA. The CDR3 sequence holds 14 residues, the cysteine and phenylalanine included. Kept here is only the CDR3 DNA, which spans 42 bases and is read in frame from base 1. V is pruned by 3 bases and J by 8 bases, leaving 8 bases of the junction without a gene match. The collaborating institutions used their own protocols to collect whole blood in K2EDTA tubes. For TCRbeta analysis, collaborators shipped samples in one of three forms: frozen whole blood, isolated PBMCs, or DNA extracted from either of those sample types. On this clone: Its binding antigen is unknown. Base qualities are not at hand, and no much larger clone is one base apart.

The chain is made from TRBV20-1 and TRBJ1-4; 8 of the junction bases match TRBD1. The specimen sequenced was peripheral blood. The TCR was taken from a woman of 80 years or more with active or convalescent COVID-19. At the DNA level, the sequence is TGCAGTGCTAGTGGTGACAGGGGAGGGGAAAAACTGTTTTTT. Translated, it gives CSASGDRGGEKLFF.